This TCR beta chain was sequenced for a study of shared clonotypes between healthy human individuals. Turning to the study itself: The plates for each donor numbered three CD4 naive, three CD4 memory, two CD8 naive and one CD8 memory. Study findings and constraints: Larger estimated richness was generally recorded for naive subsets relative to memory subsets.

On this clone itself: Its antigen is as yet unknown.

Donors included only healthy HIV-negative adults lacking recent acute infections or vaccinations. CDR1 and CDR2 (germline): MNHNS, SASEGT. The CDR3 has 12 residues. Trimming shortened V by 4 bases and J by 0 bases, and 4 bases separated the two germline ends. Using 200 ng DNA, 30,000 or so T cell genomes, the sorted-subset replicate PCRs were run. Here immunoSEQ multiplex PCR was the method, and the copy in TCRdb shows in-frame clones only, minus some. The table records about 2.4 million clones, 93% of them present only once. This TCR came from a man younger than 30 in good health. Some clones in this sample may be carry-over from other donors' samples. V is TRBV6-1 and J is TRBJ2-7; D unclear. Sequencing used naive CD4+ T cells from PBMCs. Subset here: CD45RA+ positively selected. Written as DNA, the CDR3 is TGTGCCAGCAGTGCCAACTCCTACGAGCAGTACTTC. The encoded protein is CASSANSYEQYF.